The 27 T cell receptor beta chains given below trace back to one sample, sequenced in a study of blood T cell repertoires in COVID-19. Generated by immunoSEQ multiplex PCR, the TCRdb table keeps only in-frame clones and is missing some. The sample yields hundreds of thousands of clones, about nine tenths seen once. Sequencing input: PBMCs or T cells enriched from blood (not recorded which). The origin of the receptors is a man aged 35 to 55 who had recovered from COVID-19.

The gene calls are TRBV4-1 and TRBJ2-7; tentative D call: TRBD1 (6 bases). V was cut by 3 bases and J by 3 bases, with 12 bases left in between. The CDR3 runs to 14 residues. Looked up from germline, CDR1 is MGHRA and CDR2 is YSYEKL. Here the CDR3 DNA reads TGCGCCAGCAGCCACACATGGGGGCACTACGAGCAGTACTTC. This gives the protein CASSHTWGHYEQYF.

This sequence joins TRBV27 and TRBJ2-3; a possible D gene is TRBD1 (6 bases). This CDR3 comprises 13 residues. Germline V gene lookup returns CDR1 MNHEY and CDR2 SMNVEV (reference sequence). The ends were cut back, 7 bases at V and 6 bases at J, with 14 bases in the middle. CDR3 amino acids: CASKRSGADTQYF. In DNA form, the CDR3 reads TGTGCCAGCAAAAGGTCAGGGGCCGATACGCAGTATTTT.

This clone was seen only a few times. The gene calls are TRBV4-1 and TRBJ1-1; 12 bases map to TRBD1. Germline CDR1 is MGHRA and CDR2 is YSYEKL. The CDR3 has 18 amino acids. V shed 5 bases, J shed 5 bases, and the junction held 15 bases outside the gene matches. The CDR3 DNA is TGCGCCAGCAGCTCTCCCCATGGGACAGGGGGCTTTGGGACTGAAGCTTTCTTT. As protein: CASSSPHGTGGFGTEAFF.

The CDR3 DNA reads TGTGCCAGCAGCGCAGGGGAGGGGTACAATGAGCAGTTCTTC. Its protein is CASSAGEGYNEQFF. This rearrangement joins TRBV2 to TRBJ2-1, with D possibly TRBD2 on 7 matching bases. V lost 6 bases and J 4 bases, leaving 13 bases between the germline ends. The germline V gene encodes CDR1 SNHLY and CDR2 FYNNEI. This CDR3 has 14 residues.

This chain links TRBV5-1 with TRBJ1-4; 9 positions agree with TRBD1. Germline V gene lookup returns CDR1 SGHRS and CDR2 YFSETQ. V gave up 4 bases and J gave up 11 bases; unmatched junction bases: 6. The CDR3 contains 13 residues. The DNA for the CDR3 is TGCGCCAGCAGCCCGGGACAGGGAGAGAAACTGTTTTTT. Protein sequence: CASSPGQGEKLFF.

V usage is TRBV5-5 and J usage is TRBJ2-7; 10 bases fit TRBD1. The CDR3 has 17 amino acids. Germline V gene lookup returns CDR1 SGHKS and CDR2 YYEKEE (reference sequence). After removal of 4 bases from V and 4 bases from J, the junction contained 14 bases not matched to a gene. The CDR3 DNA follows: TGTGCCAGCAGCCCATGGAAAAGGACAGGGGGAATGTACGAGCAGTACTTC. It encodes CASSPWKRTGGMYEQYF.

This clone was seen a handful of times. The chain couples TRBV6-2 or TRBV6-3 to TRBJ2-7; TRBD1 aligns across 7 bases. Germline CDR1 MNHEY, CDR2 SVGEGT. V shed 5 bases, J shed 4 bases, and the junction held 11 bases outside the gene matches. CDR3 length: 15 residues. The CDR3: CASSDGQVSHYEQYF. For the CDR3, the DNA is TGTGCCAGCAGTGACGGACAGGTCTCCCATTACGAGCAGTACTTC.

In this sample, this clone turned up a few times. V usage is TRBV13 and J usage is TRBJ1-1; 7 nucleotides match TRBD1. The CDR3 runs to 16 residues. The trim removed 5 bases at V and 3 bases at J, leaving 12 bases unmatched. Germline CDR1 is PRHDT and CDR2 is FYEKMQ (reference sequence). CDR3 sequence (DNA): TGTGCCAGCAGCCCCCCACAGGGGTCTAGGCACACTGAAGCTTTCTTT. This gives the protein CASSPPQGSRHTEAFF.

On this clone itself: The sample holds other DNA sequences that translate to the same CDR3. The chain combines TRBV7-2 with TRBJ1-2; 8 bases fit TRBD1. In germline, CDR1 is SGHTA, CDR2 FQGNSA. The CDR3 covers 13 residues. The ends lost 5 bases at V and 5 bases at J; junction bases unmatched: 4. As DNA, the CDR3 is TGTGCCAGCAGCCCGGACAGGGATTATGGCTACACCTTC. Its protein is CASSPDRDYGYTF.

The chain has TRBV21-1 and TRBJ2-7; TRBD1, the table's D call, lacks a check against the DNA. TRBV21-1 is annotated as a pseudogene. The CDR3 covers 14 residues. The DNA of the CDR3 is TGTGCCAGCAGCAAAGGACAGGGGGCCTACGAGCAGTACTTC. Its translation is CASSKGQGAYEQYF.

The chain joins TRBV25-1 to TRBJ1-4; possibly TRBD1 for D (5 bases). Looked up from germline, CDR1 is MGHDK and CDR2 is SYGVNS. The CDR3 contains 12 residues. V lost 7 bases and J lost 8, with 11 bases in between. The CDR3 is CASIGGGEKLFF. In nucleotides, the CDR3 is TGTGCCAGCATCGGGGGGGGAGAAAAACTGTTTTTT.

This clone showed up just once. The chain has TRBV27 and TRBJ1-4, with 11 bases that match TRBD1. The CDR3 extends over 17 amino acids. The germline V gene encodes CDR1 MNHEY and CDR2 SMNVEV (reference sequence). V shed 5 bases, J shed 8 bases, and the junction held 13 bases outside the gene matches. As DNA, the CDR3 is TGTGCCAGCAGTCTTCGCCGGGACAGGGGGTCTACGGAAAAACTGTTTTTT. Translation: CASSLRRDRGSTEKLFF.

CDR3 protein: CASSPTGGSGNTIYF. Written as DNA, the CDR3 is TGTGCCAGCAGTCCGACAGGGGGCTCGGGAAACACCATATATTTT. The rearrangement uses TRBV7-3 and TRBJ1-3; 10 bases align to TRBD1. This CDR3 has 15 residues. V lost 6 bases to trimming and J lost 4 bases; unmatched junction nucleotides: 6. Germline lookup yields CDR1 SGHTA and CDR2 FQGTGA.

The gene calls are TRBV13 and TRBJ1-6; TRBD1 aligns across 9 bases. The CDR3 spans 15 residues. V shed 5 bases and J 9 bases; nucleotides not matched to a gene: 8. Germline lookup yields CDR1 PRHDT and CDR2 FYEKMQ (reference sequence). Here the CDR3 reads CASSRGQGSASPLHF. The CDR3 bases are TGTGCCAGCAGCCGAGGACAGGGGTCAGCTTCACCCCTCCACTTT.

The chain uses TRBV16 and TRBJ2-5, with 8 nucleotides matching TRBD2. Per the germline V gene, CDR1 is KGHSY and CDR2 is FQNENV. This CDR3 comprises 17 residues. V lost 6 bases to trimming and J lost 5 bases; unmatched junction nucleotides: 17. DNA for the CDR3: TGTGCCAGCAGTCAAGGGATAGGCCGGGGGGGCCTCGAGACCCAGTACTTC. Translation gives CASSQGIGRGGLETQYF.

The chain recombines TRBV12-3 or TRBV12-4 with TRBJ2-5, with D possibly matching TRBD2 (5 bases). The CDR3 sequence is 13 residues long. V was clipped by 8 bases and J by 3 bases, with 13 bases between them. DNA of the CDR3: TGTGCCAGCCAGGTCGAGGGTGAAGAGACCCAGTACTTC. Its translation is CASQVEGEETQYF.

The V and J genes are TRBV28 and TRBJ1-5; D ambiguous. Trimming took off 7 bases at V and 2 bases at J, with 15 bases between the two ends. Germline CDR1 and CDR2: MDHEN and SYDVKM. The length of the CDR3 is 15 residues. The CDR3 is CASNHFLAGNQPQHF. The CDR3 DNA reads as TGTGCCAGCAATCATTTTTTAGCGGGCAATCAGCCCCAGCATTTT.

DNA of the CDR3: TGTGCCAGCAGTGACTCAGGGGGCGGAAAACTGTTTTTT. Its protein is CASSDSGGGKLFF. This sequence joins TRBV6-4 and TRBJ1-4; 7 positions match TRBD1. Germline lookup yields CDR1 MRHNA and CDR2 SNTAGT. The V and J ends lost 0 bases and 10 bases, in that order; junction bases with no gene match: 2. The CDR3 is made up of 13 amino acids.

V usage is TRBV13 and J usage is TRBJ2-4; the match to TRBD1 covers 7 bases. V was clipped by 4 bases and J by 0 bases; unmatched bases: 9. Germline loops: CDR1 PRHDT, CDR2 FYEKMQ (reference sequence). The CDR3 is 17 residues long. CDR3 sequence reads: CASSSDSQGVAKNIQYF. DNA for the CDR3: TGTGCCAGCAGCTCCGACTCGCAGGGGGTAGCCAAAAACATTCAGTACTTC.

To note about this clone: One end of the junction varies from germline; a read error may be responsible. This chain uses TRBV7-2 with TRBJ2-5; D not resolved. Germline CDR1 is SGHTA and CDR2 is FQGNSA. The CDR3 has 12 amino acids. This CDR3 reads CASSSMTEHRDF. The CDR3 DNA reads as TGTGCCAGCAGCTCGATGACGGAGCACCGGGACTTC.

This clone occurred a few times. CDR3 in amino acids: CASSPPGQGGEKLFF. CDR3 coding DNA: TGTGCCAGCTCACCTCCGGGACAGGGGGGCGAAAAACTGTTTTTT. The V and J genes are TRBV18 and TRBJ1-4; 11 bases match TRBD1. CDR3 length: 15 amino acids. Germline V CDR1 and CDR2: KGHSH, LQKENI. The V segment lost 3 bases and the J segment 8 bases; nucleotides outside the gene matches: 5.

The V and J genes are TRBV5-1 and TRBJ1-1, with D perhaps matching TRBD1 (6 bases). V was cut by 3 bases and J by 2 bases, with 11 bases left in between. This CDR3 has 14 amino acids. CDR1 is SGHRS and CDR2 is YFSETQ in the germline V gene. The CDR3 sequence: CASSWSGDNTEAFF. The CDR3 region has the DNA TGCGCCAGCAGCTGGTCAGGGGATAACACTGAAGCTTTCTTT.

V is TRBV19 and J is TRBJ1-1, with a possible D match to TRBD1 (5 bases). This CDR3 has 13 amino acids. Germline-derived CDR1 and CDR2 are LNHDA and SQIVND (reference sequence). V was trimmed by 6 bases and J by 1 base, leaving 9 bases between them. This CDR3 is CASSFTGNTEAFF. The CDR3 DNA follows: TGTGCCAGTAGCTTCACAGGGAACACTGAAGCTTTCTTT. The full variable domain, its missing parts supplied by reference TRBV19 and TRBJ1-1, is DGGITQSPKYLFRKEGQNVTLSCEQNLNHDAMYWYRQDPGQGLRLIYYSQIVNDFQKGDIAEGYSVSREKKESFPLTVTSAQKNPTAFYLCASSFTGNTEAFFGQGTRLTVV.

The V and J genes are TRBV5-1 and TRBJ2-7, with 7 bases matching TRBD2. The germline CDR1 and CDR2 sequences are SGHRS and YFSETQ. The junction had 4 bases not matched to a gene; V was cut back by 1 base and J by 3 bases. CDR3 length equals 14 residues. The CDR3 DNA sequence: TGCGCCAGCAGCTTGTCACTAGCGAACTACGAGCAGTACTTC. It is translated as CASSLSLANYEQYF.

The chain links TRBV6-1 to TRBJ2-7; tentative D call: TRBD1 (6 bases). The V end lost 3 bases, the J end lost 3 bases, and 18 bases lay between the germline ends. Per germline, CDR1 MNHNS and CDR2 SASEGT. This CDR3 is built from 16 residues. CDR3 nucleotide sequence: TGTGCCAGCAGTGACAGGGGATACAATCTTGACTACGAGCAGTACTTC. Translating it yields CASSDRGYNLDYEQYF.

The chain employs TRBV20-1 and TRBJ2-1; no clear D gene. The CDR3 spans 10 residues. V was trimmed by 3 bases and J by 8 bases, leaving 5 bases between them. The germline V gene has CDR1 DFQATT and CDR2 SNEGSKA (reference sequence). The CDR3 region is CSASPDEQFF. In DNA form, the CDR3 reads TGCAGTGCTAGCCCTGATGAGCAGTTCTTC.

This sequence joins TRBV7-2 and TRBJ1-1, with TRBD1 matching over 8 bases. The J segment lost 3 bases and the V segment lost 2 bases, leaving 5 bases of the junction unmatched. Germline assignment: CDR1 SGHTA and CDR2 FQGNSA. This CDR3 contains 15 residues. The CDR3 DNA is TGTGCCAGCAGCTTACAGGGGGCTCCGGACACTGAAGCTTTCTTT. It yields the protein CASSLQGAPDTEAFF.